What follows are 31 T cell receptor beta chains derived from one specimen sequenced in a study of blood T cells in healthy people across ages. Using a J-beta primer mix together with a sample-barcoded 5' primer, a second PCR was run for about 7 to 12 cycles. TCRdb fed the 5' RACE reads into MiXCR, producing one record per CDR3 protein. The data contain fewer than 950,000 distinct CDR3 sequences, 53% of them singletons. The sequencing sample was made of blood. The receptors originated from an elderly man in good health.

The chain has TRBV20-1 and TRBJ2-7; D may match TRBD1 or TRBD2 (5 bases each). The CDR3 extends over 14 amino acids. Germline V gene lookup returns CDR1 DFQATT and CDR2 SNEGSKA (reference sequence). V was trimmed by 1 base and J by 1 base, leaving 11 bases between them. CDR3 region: CSARVGTVSYEQYF. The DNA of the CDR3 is TGCAGTGCTAGAGTGGGGACGGTGTCCTACGAGCAGTACTTC.

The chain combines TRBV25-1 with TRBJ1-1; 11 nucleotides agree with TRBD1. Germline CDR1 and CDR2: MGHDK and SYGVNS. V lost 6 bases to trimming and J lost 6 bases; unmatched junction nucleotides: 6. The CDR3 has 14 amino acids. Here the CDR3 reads CASSGTGGRAEAFF. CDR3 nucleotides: TGTGCCAGCAGCGGGACAGGGGGTAGGGCTGAAGCTTTCTTT.

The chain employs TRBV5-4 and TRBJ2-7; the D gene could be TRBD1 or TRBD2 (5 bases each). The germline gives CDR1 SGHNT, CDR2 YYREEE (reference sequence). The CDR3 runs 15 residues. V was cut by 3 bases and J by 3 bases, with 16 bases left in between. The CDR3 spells CASSSGAGGLYEQYF. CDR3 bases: TGTGCCAGCAGCTCCGGGGCAGGTGGACTCTACGAGCAGTACTTC.

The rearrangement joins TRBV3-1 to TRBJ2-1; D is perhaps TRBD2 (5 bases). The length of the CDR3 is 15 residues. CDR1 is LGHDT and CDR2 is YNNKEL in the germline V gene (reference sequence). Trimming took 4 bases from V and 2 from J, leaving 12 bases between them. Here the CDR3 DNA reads TGTGCCAGCAGCCGGGGATTCGGGACCTACAATGAGCAGTTCTTC. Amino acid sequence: CASSRGFGTYNEQFF.

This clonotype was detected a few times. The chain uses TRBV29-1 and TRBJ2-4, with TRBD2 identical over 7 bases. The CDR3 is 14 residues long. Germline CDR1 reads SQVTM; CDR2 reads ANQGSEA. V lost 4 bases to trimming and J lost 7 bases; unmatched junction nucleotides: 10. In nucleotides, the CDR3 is TGCAGCGTTGGATTGGGGGGGAAGGGGAACATTCAGTACTTC. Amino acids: CSVGLGGKGNIQYF.

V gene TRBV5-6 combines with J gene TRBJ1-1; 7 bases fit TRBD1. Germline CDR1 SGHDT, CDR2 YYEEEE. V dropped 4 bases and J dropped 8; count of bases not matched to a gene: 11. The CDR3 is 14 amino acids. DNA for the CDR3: TGTGCCAGCAGCCGCTTTACAGGGGTCGGAGAAGCTTTCTTT. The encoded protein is CASSRFTGVGEAFF.

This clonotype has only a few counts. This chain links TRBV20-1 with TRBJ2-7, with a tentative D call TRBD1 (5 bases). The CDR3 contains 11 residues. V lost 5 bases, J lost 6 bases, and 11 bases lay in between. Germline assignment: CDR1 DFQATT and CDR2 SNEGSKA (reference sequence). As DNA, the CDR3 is TGCAGTGCTTCGCAGGGCAGCGAGCAGTACTTC. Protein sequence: CSASQGSEQYF.

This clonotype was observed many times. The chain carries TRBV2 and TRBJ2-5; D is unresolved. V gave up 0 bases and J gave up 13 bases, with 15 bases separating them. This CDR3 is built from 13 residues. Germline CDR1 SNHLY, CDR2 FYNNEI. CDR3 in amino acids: CASSEALPTGGYF. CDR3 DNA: TGTGCCAGCAGTGAAGCGCTTCCGACGGGTGGGTACTTC.

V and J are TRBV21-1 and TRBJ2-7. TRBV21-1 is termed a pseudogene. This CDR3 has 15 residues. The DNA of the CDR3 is TGTGCCAGCAGCAATAGGAGACTTAACTCCTACGAGCAGTACTTC. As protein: CASSNRRLNSYEQYF.

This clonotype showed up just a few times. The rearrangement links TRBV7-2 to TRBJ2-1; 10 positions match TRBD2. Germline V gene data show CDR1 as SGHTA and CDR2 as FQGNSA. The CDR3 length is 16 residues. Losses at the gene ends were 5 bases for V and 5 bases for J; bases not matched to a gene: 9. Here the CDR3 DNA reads TGTGCCAGCAGCAAGAGCGGGAGGGCCGGGAACAATGAGCAGTTCTTC. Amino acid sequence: CASSKSGRAGNNEQFF. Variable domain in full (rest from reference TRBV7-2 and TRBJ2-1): GAGVSQSPSNKVTEKGKDVELRCDPISGHTALYWYRQSLGQGLEFLIYFQGNSAPDKSGLPSDRFSAERTGGSVSTLTIQRTQQEDSAVYLCASSKSGRAGNNEQFFGPGTRLTVL.

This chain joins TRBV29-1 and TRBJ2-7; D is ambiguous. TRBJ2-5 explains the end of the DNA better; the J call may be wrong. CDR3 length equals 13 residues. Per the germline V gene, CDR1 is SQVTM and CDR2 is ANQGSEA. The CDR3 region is CSVAASEGVTQYF. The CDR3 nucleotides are TGCAGCGTCGCGGCCTCCGAAGGTGTGACCCAGTACTTC.

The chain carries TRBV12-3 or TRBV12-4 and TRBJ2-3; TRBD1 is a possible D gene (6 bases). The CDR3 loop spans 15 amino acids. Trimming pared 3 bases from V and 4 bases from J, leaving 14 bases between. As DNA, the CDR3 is TGTGCCAGCAGTTTTCCTCACAGGGTGCCAGATACGCAGTATTTT. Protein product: CASSFPHRVPDTQYF.

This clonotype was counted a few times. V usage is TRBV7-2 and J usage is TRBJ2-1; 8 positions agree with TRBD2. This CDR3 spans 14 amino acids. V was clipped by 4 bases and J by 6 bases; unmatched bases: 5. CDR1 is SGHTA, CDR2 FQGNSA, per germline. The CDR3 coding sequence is TGTGCCAGCAGCTGGGGACTAGGAGGCAATGAGCAGTTCTTC. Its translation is CASSWGLGGNEQFF. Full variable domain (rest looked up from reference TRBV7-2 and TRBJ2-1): GAGVSQSPSNKVTEKGKDVELRCDPISGHTALYWYRQSLGQGLEFLIYFQGNSAPDKSGLPSDRFSAERTGGSVSTLTIQRTQQEDSAVYLCASSWGLGGNEQFFGPGTRLTVL.

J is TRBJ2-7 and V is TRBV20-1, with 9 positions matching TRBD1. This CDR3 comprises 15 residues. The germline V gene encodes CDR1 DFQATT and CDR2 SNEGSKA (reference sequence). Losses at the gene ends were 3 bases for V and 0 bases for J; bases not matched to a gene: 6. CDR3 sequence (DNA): TGCAGTGCTAGGAGGACAGGGGCTAGCTCCTACGAGCAGTACTTC. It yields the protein CSARRTGASSYEQYF.

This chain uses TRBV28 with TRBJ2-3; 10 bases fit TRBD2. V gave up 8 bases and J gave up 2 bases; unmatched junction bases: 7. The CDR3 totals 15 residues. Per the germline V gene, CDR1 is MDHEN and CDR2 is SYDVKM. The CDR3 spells CASCIAGGNTDTQYF. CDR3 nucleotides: TGTGCCAGCTGTATAGCGGGAGGTAACACAGATACGCAGTATTTT. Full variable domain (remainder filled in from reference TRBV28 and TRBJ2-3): DVKVTQSSRYLVKRTGEKVFLECVQDMDHENMFWYRQDPGLGLRLIYFSYDVKMKEKGDIPEGYSVSREKKERFSLILESASTNQTSMYLCASCIAGGNTDTQYFGPGTRLTVL.

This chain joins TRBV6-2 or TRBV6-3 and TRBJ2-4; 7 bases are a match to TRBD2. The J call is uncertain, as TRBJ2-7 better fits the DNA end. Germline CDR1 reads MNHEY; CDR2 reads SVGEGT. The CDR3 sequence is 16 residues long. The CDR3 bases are TGTGCCAGCAGCCCGGGAGGCCTCATGGTGGACTACGAGCAGTACTTC. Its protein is CASSPGGLMVDYEQYF.

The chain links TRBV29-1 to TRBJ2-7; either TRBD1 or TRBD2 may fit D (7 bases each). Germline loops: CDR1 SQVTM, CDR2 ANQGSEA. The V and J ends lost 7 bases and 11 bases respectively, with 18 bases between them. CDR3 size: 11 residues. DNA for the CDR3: TGCAGCGGTGGGGAGGGGACAGAAGAGTACTTC. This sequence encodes CSGGEGTEEYF.

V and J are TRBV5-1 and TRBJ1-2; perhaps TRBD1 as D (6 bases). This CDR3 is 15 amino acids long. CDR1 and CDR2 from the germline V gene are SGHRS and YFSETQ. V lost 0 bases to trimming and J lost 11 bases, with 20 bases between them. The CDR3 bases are TGCGCCAGCAGCTTGGCCGCCGCGCAGGGGCAGAATTACACCTTC. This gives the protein CASSLAAAQGQNYTF.

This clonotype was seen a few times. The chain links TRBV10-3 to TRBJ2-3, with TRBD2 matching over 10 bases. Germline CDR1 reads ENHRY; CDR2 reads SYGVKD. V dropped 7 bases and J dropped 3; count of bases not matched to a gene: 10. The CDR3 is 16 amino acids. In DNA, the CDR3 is TGTGCCATCACCGACCTAGCGGGAGCGAGGACAGATACGCAGTATTTT. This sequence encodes CAITDLAGARTDTQYF.

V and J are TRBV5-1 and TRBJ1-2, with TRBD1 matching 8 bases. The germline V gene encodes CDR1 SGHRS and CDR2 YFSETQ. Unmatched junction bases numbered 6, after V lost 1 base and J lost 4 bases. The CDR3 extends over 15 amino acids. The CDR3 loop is CASSLTGQEGYGYTF. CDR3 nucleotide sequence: TGCGCCAGCAGCTTGACGGGACAGGAAGGCTATGGCTACACCTTC.

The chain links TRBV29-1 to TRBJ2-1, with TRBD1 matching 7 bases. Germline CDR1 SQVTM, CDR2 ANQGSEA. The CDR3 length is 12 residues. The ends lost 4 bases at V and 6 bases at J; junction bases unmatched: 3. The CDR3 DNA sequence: TGCAGCGTTGTAAGGGGGCTCAATGAGCAGTTCTTC. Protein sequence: CSVVRGLNEQFF.

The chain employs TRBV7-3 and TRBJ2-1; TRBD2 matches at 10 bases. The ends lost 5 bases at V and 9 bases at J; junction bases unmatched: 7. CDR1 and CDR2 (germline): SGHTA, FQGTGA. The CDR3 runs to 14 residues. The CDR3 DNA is TGTGCCAGCAGCAGCGGGGGGGACGGTGCTGAGCAGTTCTTC. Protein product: CASSSGGDGAEQFF. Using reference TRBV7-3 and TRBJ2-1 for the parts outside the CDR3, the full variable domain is GAGVSQTPSNKVTEKGKYVELRCDPISGHTALYWYRQSLGQGPEFLIYFQGTGAADDSGLPNDRFFAVRPEGSVSTLKIQRTERGDSAVYLCASSSGGDGAEQFFGPGTRLTVL.

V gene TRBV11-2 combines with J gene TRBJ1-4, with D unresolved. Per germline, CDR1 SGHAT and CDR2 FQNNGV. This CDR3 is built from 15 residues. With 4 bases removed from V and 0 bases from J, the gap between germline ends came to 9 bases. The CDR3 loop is CASSYQDATNEKLFF. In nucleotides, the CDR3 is TGTGCCAGCAGCTATCAAGATGCAACTAATGAAAAACTGTTTTTT.

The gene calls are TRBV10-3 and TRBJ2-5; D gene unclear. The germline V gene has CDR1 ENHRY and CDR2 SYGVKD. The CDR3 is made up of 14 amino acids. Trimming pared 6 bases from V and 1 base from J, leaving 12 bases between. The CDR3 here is CAISRPGFQETQYF. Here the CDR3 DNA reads TGTGCCATCAGCAGGCCGGGTTTCCAAGAGACCCAGTACTTC.

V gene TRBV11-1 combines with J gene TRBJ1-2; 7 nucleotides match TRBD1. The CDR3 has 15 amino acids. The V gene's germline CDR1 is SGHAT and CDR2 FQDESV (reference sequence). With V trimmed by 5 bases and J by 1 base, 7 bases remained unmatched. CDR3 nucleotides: TGTGCCAGCAGCCTGGGGACAGCCTTTAACTATGGCTACACCTTC. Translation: CASSLGTAFNYGYTF.

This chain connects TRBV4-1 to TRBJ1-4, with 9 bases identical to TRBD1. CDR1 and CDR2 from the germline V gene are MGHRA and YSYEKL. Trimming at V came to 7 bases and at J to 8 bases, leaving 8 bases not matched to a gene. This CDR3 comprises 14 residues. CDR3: CASTHGQGLEKLFF. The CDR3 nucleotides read TGCGCCAGCACCCACGGACAGGGGTTAGAAAAACTGTTTTTT.

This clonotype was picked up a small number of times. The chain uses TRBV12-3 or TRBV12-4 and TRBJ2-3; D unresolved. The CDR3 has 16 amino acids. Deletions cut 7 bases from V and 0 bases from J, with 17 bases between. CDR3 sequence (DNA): TGTGCCAGCACTTCTTGGGCCCAGGCTAGCACAGATACGCAGTATTTT. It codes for CASTSWAQASTDTQYF.

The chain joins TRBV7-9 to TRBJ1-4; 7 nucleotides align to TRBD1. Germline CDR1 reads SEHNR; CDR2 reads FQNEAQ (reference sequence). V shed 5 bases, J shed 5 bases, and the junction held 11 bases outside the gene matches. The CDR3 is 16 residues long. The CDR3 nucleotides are TGTGCCAGCAGCCTCTTAGGCCAGGGGGTAAATGAAAAACTGTTTTTT. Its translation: CASSLLGQGVNEKLFF.

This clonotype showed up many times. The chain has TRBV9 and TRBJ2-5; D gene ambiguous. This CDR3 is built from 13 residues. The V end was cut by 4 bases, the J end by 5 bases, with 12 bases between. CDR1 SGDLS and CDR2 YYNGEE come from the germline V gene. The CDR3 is CASSPGPLETQYF. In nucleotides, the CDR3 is TGTGCCAGCAGCCCTGGCCCTCTGGAGACCCAGTACTTC. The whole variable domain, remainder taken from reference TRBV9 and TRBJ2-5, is DSGVTQTPKHLITATGQRVTLRCSPRSGDLSVYWYQQSLDQGLQFLIQYYNGEERAKGNILERFSAQQFPDLHSELNLSSLELGDSALYFCASSPGPLETQYFGPGTRLLVL.

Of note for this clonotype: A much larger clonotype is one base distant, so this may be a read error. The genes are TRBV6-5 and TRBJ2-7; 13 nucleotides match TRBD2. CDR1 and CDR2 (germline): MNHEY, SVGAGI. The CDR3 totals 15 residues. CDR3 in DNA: TGTGCCAGCAGCAGACTAGCGGGAGGCTCCCACGAGCAGTACTTC. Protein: CASSRLAGGSHEQYF.

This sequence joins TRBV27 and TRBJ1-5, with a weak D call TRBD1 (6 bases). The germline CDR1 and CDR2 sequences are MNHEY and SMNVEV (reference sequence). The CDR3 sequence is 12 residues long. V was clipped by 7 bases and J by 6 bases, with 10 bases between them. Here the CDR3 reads CASTTGSQPQHF. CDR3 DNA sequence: TGTGCCAGCACCACAGGGAGTCAGCCCCAGCATTTT.